A single sample is the source of the 19 T cell receptor beta chains below, sequenced in a study of PD-1 blockade in classical Hodgkin lymphoma. Following autologous stem cell transplantation, relapse occurred in every patient, and exposure to brentuximab vedotin varied. Using immunoSEQ multiplex PCR, the repertoire was profiled, and TCRdb retains in-frame clones only, with some absent. In the table there are 35,000 to 50,000 clones, roughly 72% of which are singletons. The specimen was peripheral blood mononuclear cells (PBMCs), collected before the second cycle of nivolumab. Source of these receptors: a human donor with classical Hodgkin lymphoma.

This clone is medium-sized in the sample. V usage is TRBV29-1 and J usage is TRBJ1-2; weak D call: TRBD1 (6 bases). The germline V gene encodes CDR1 SQVTM and CDR2 ANQGSEA. The CDR3 length is 14 residues. Trimming took 7 bases from V and 0 from J, leaving 15 bases between them. This CDR3 is CSAGRGDTNYGYTF. In nucleotides, the CDR3 is TGCAGCGCGGGTCGGGGGGACACTAACTATGGCTACACCTTC.

The J gene is TRBJ1-3, the V gene TRBV27; D gene ambiguous. The CDR3 loop spans 14 amino acids. With 5 bases removed from V and 0 bases from J, the gap between germline ends came to 8 bases. CDR1 and CDR2 (germline): MNHEY, SMNVEV (reference sequence). Here the CDR3 reads CASSPAPSGNTIYF. The CDR3 nucleotides read TGTGCCAGCAGTCCCGCCCCCTCTGGAAACACCATATATTTT.

This chain joins TRBV5-4 and TRBJ2-1; possible D gene TRBD1, 5 bases. The germline V and J ends were trimmed by 5 bases and 3 bases, with 15 bases remaining between them. The length of the CDR3 is 15 residues. The germline CDR1 and CDR2 sequences are SGHNT and YYREEE (reference sequence). The CDR3 spells CASRRQSGGYNEQFF. CDR3 DNA: TGTGCCAGCAGACGACAGTCCGGTGGCTACAATGAGCAGTTCTTC.

Comments on this clone: The junction shows a germline mismatch at one end, possibly a read error. This sequence joins TRBV5-6 and TRBJ2-7, with D perhaps matching TRBD1 or TRBD2 (5 bases each). CDR1 SGHDT and CDR2 YYEEEE come from the germline V gene. This CDR3 has 13 residues. CDR3 nucleotide sequence: TGTGCCGGCAGCCTGACGGGGCTATACGAGCAGTACTTC. Translated: CAGSLTGLYEQYF.

The chain is built from TRBV4-3 and TRBJ1-6, with D hard to call. Trimming stripped 1 base from V and 8 bases from J, with 12 bases between. The CDR3 has 15 residues. CDR1 and CDR2 from the germline V gene are LGHNA and YSLEER. The chain's CDR3 is CASSQAQVRDSPLHF. The CDR3 DNA follows: TGCGCCAGCAGCCAAGCTCAGGTTAGGGATTCACCCCTCCACTTT.

The rearrangement uses TRBV10-3 and TRBJ2-1, with D unclear. The CDR3 has 14 amino acids. Trimming took off 3 bases at V and 2 bases at J, with 8 bases between the two ends. Germline V lookup: CDR1 ENHRY, CDR2 SYGVKD. This chain's CDR3 is CAISDGLPYNEQFF. In DNA form, the CDR3 reads TGTGCCATCAGTGATGGGCTGCCCTACAATGAGCAGTTCTTC.

The table lists this clone with a few counts. The chain's CDR3 is CASSPGEAGNQPQHF. The CDR3 DNA sequence: TGTGCCAGCTCACCAGGGGAAGCCGGTAATCAGCCCCAGCATTTT. The chain employs TRBV18 and TRBJ1-5; D not resolved. CDR3 length equals 15 residues. V lost 2 bases and J lost 4, with 12 bases in between. Per the germline V gene, CDR1 is KGHSH and CDR2 is LQKENI.

The chain links TRBV7-9 to TRBJ1-2, with no clear D. V was trimmed by 3 bases and J by 7 bases, leaving 9 bases between them. The CDR3 contains 12 residues. CDR1 and CDR2 (germline): SEHNR, FQNEAQ (reference sequence). CDR3 sequence reads: CASSFPRLGYTF. CDR3 coding DNA: TGTGCCAGCAGCTTTCCCCGTCTTGGCTACACCTTC.

The J gene is TRBJ1-5, the V gene TRBV15, with D hard to call. The V and J ends lost 1 base and 6 bases respectively, with 10 bases between them. Germline V gene lookup returns CDR1 LNHNV and CDR2 YYDKDF (reference sequence). This CDR3 has 14 residues. CDR3 sequence: CATSRGGEGQPQHF. The DNA for the CDR3 is TGTGCCACCAGCAGAGGCGGGGAGGGTCAGCCCCAGCATTTT.

The chain carries TRBV9 and TRBJ2-1, with 8 bases fitting TRBD1. The CDR3 length is 17 residues. Per germline, CDR1 SGDLS and CDR2 YYNGEE. The junction had 9 bases not matched to a gene; V was cut back by 4 bases and J by 0 bases. CDR3 sequence: CASSPQGQASSYNEQFF. The DNA of the CDR3 is TGTGCCAGCAGCCCTCAGGGACAGGCCAGCTCCTACAATGAGCAGTTCTTC.

This clone was observed a single time. The rearrangement uses TRBV20-1 and TRBJ1-3, with D possibly TRBD1 on 5 matching bases. The CDR3 runs 11 residues. CDR1 is DFQATT and CDR2 is SNEGSKA in the germline V gene (reference sequence). V lost 2 bases and J lost 16, with 15 bases in between. The CDR3 is CSARLLGTDYF. As DNA, the CDR3 is TGCAGTGCTAGACTACTCGGGACGGACTATTTT.

The chain recombines TRBV6-5 with TRBJ1-1; no reliable D call. The CDR3 totals 14 residues. Deletions cut 1 base from V and 4 bases from J, with 10 bases between. Germline V gene data show CDR1 as MNHEY and CDR2 as SVGAGI. The CDR3 DNA reads as TGTGCCAGCAGTTACTACAGTGAGGCCACTGAAGCTTTCTTT. Residues: CASSYYSEATEAFF.

The genes are TRBV18 and TRBJ2-1, with no clear D. V lost 3 bases and J 5 bases, leaving 8 bases between the germline ends. In germline, CDR1 is KGHSH, CDR2 LQKENI. The length of the CDR3 is 13 residues. CDR3 protein: CASSPDKNNEQFF. CDR3 nucleotide sequence: TGTGCCAGCTCACCCGATAAGAACAATGAGCAGTTCTTC.

The V gene is TRBV7-3, the J gene TRBJ2-1; the match to TRBD2 covers 8 bases. V gave up 5 bases and J gave up 6 bases; unmatched junction bases: 6. Looked up from germline, CDR1 is SGHTA and CDR2 is FQGTGA. This CDR3 spans 14 amino acids. As DNA, the CDR3 is TGTGCCAGCAGCCCCGGGGGGGGGCGCAATGAGCAGTTCTTC. Its translation is CASSPGGGRNEQFF.

The chain couples TRBV27 to TRBJ2-1; perhaps TRBD2 as D (6 bases). CDR1 MNHEY and CDR2 SMNVEV come from the germline V gene (reference sequence). This CDR3 has 13 residues. V lost 0 bases and J lost 6, with 6 bases in between. The CDR3 region is CASSLSRGNEQFF. DNA for the CDR3: TGTGCCAGCAGTTTATCGCGGGGCAATGAGCAGTTCTTC.

The chain recombines TRBV4-1 with TRBJ1-5, with D possibly being TRBD1 (5 bases). The CDR3 consists of 14 residues. Looked up from germline, CDR1 is MGHRA and CDR2 is YSYEKL. Trimming took 1 base from V and 6 from J, leaving 10 bases between them. CDR3 sequence reads: CASSQGGVGQPQHF. In DNA, the CDR3 is TGCGCCAGCAGCCAAGGAGGGGTAGGTCAGCCCCAGCATTTT.

The chain employs TRBV7-6 and TRBJ2-5; 8 bases line up with TRBD2. The length of the CDR3 is 22 residues. Germline-derived CDR1 and CDR2 are SGHVS and FNYEAQ. J gave up 5 bases and V 4 bases, and 30 bases lay outside the gene matches. CDR3 loop: CASSWDRTSSLASGLDLETQYF. The CDR3 DNA reads as TGTGCCAGCAGCTGGGACCGGACTAGCTCTCTGGCAAGTGGGTTGGATCTGGAGACCCAGTACTTC.

As to this clone: The junction departs from germline at one end; a sequencing error may be responsible. The chain combines TRBV7-7 with TRBJ2-3; 7 bases agree with TRBD2. Germline V gene sequence: CDR1 SSHAT, CDR2 FNYEAQ (reference sequence). This CDR3 has 19 residues. CDR3 loop: CASSRGVGGFPSSTDTQYF. The CDR3 coding sequence is TGTGCTAGCAGCCGGGGGGTAGGCGGTTTCCCCTCAAGCACAGATACGCAGTATTTT.

CDR3 region: CASSRAGEKTQYF. In DNA, the CDR3 is TGCGCCAGCAGCCGGGCGGGTGAAAAGACCCAGTACTTC. The chain recombines TRBV4-3 with TRBJ2-5, with a weak D call TRBD2 (5 bases). The CDR3 has 13 amino acids. Looked up from germline, CDR1 is LGHNA and CDR2 is YSLEER. V dropped 4 bases and J dropped 6 bases, with 12 bases sitting between them.